The rows below give T cell receptor beta chains drawn from one sample of a study of OX40 agonist ivuxolimab in advanced cancers. Sequenced by immunoSEQ multiplex PCR; TCRdb stores in-frame clones only, minus some. The table shows about 110,000 clones, with 90% occurring only once. The sequencing used CD4+ or CD8+ T cells sorted from blood, collected in a trial of the OX40 agonist ivuxolimab. These receptors were collected from an adult with an advanced solid tumor such as melanoma, head and neck, liver or kidney cancer. Both conserved end residues are part of each CDR3. A D gene is named only where the DNA matches it firmly.

J	V	D	CDR3	DNA
TRBJ2-6	TRBV5-1	.	CASRPLSTSSGANVLTF	TGCGCCAGCAGACCCTTATCCACTTCTTCTGGGGCCAACGTCCTGACTTTC
TRBJ2-1	TRBV7-2	TRBD2	CASSWNPAGGRNEQFF	TGTGCCAGCAGTTGGAATCCAGCGGGGGGGAGGAATGAGCAGTTCTTC
TRBJ2-7	TRBV7-2	.	CASSFRTDYEQYF	TGTGCCAGCAGCTTTAGGACGGACTACGAGCAGTACTTC
TRBJ2-3	TRBV10-1	.	CASTPDGTDTQYF	TGCGCCAGCACCCCAGACGGCACAGATACGCAGTATTTT
TRBJ1-6	TRBV7-2	.	CASSSPTKVKLHF	TGTGCCAGCAGCTCACCAACTAAGGTGAAGCTCCACTTT
TRBJ2-1	TRBV9	.	CASSTRGLPGEQFF	TGTGCCAGCAGCACGCGGGGGCTCCCCGGGGAGCAGTTCTTC
TRBJ2-3	TRBV28	TRBD2	CASSPKRGHTDTQYF	TGTGCCAGCAGTCCCAAGCGGGGGCACACAGATACGCAGTATTTT
TRBJ1-1	TRBV19	.	CASSIQQGSTEAFF	TGTGCCAGTAGTATACAGCAGGGTAGCACTGAAGCTTTCTTT
TRBJ1-6	TRBV5-1	.	CASSLGTVNSPLHF	TGCGCCAGCAGCTTGGGAACAGTAAATTCACCCCTCCACTTT
TRBJ1-2	TRBV6-6	.	CATTPNYGYTF	TGTGCCACTACACCTAACTATGGCTACACCTTC